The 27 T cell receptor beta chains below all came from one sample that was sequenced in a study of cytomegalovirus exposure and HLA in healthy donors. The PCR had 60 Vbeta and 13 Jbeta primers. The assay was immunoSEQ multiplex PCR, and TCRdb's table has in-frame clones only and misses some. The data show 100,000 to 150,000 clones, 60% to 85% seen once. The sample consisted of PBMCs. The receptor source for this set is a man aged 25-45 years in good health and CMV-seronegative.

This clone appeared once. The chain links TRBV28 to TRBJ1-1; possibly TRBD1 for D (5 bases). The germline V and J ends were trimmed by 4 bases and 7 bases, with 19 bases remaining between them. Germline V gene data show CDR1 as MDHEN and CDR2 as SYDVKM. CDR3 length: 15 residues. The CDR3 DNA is TGTGCCAGCAGTTCCCCCCAGGGAGGGAGGGATGAAGCTTTCTTT. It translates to CASSSPQGGRDEAFF.

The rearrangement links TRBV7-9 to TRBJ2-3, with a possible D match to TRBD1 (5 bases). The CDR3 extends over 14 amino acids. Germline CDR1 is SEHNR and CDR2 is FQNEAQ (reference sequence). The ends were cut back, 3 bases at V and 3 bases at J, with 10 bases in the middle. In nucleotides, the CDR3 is TGTGCCAGCAGCTTTGACAGCTCGACAGATACGCAGTATTTT. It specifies CASSFDSSTDTQYF.

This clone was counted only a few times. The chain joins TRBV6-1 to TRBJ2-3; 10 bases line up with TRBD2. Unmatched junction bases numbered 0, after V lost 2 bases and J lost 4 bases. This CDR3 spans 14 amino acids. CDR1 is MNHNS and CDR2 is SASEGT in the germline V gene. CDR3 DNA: TGTGCCAGCAGTGAACTAGCGGGAGCAGATACGCAGTATTTT. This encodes CASSELAGADTQYF.

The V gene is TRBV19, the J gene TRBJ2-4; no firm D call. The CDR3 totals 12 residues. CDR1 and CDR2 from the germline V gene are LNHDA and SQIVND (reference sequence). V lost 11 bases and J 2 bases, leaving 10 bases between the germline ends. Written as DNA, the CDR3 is TGTGCCGGCAGGCTTTCCAAAAACATTCAGTACTTC. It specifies CAGRLSKNIQYF.

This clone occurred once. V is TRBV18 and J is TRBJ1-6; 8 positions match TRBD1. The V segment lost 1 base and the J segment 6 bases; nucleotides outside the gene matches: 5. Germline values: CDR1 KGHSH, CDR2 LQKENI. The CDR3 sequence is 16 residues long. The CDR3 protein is CASSPLNGQGNSPLHF. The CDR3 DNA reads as TGTGCCAGCTCACCACTAAATGGACAGGGTAATTCACCCCTCCACTTT.

Here the CDR3 DNA reads TGTGCCAGCAGCTACGGGACAGAGAACACTGAAGCTTTCTTT. This encodes CASSYGTENTEAFF. V is TRBV5-6 and J is TRBJ1-1, with 7 bases that match TRBD1. The CDR3 contains 14 residues. The ends lost 3 bases at V and 1 base at J; junction bases unmatched: 3. Germline assignment: CDR1 SGHDT and CDR2 YYEEEE.

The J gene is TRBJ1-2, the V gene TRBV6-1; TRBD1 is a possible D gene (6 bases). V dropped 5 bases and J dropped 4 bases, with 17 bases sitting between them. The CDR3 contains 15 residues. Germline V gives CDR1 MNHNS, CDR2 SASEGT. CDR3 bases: TGTGCCAGCAGTATCTCAGGGGAGATAGGCTATGGCTACACCTTC. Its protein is CASSISGEIGYGYTF.

CDR3 bases: TGTGCCAGCAGCCGTAGCCCAGAAAACACCATATATTTT. It yields the protein CASSRSPENTIYF. This chain joins TRBV11-2 and TRBJ1-3; D not certain. The CDR3 sequence is 13 residues long. CDR1 and CDR2 (germline): SGHAT, FQNNGV. V lost 5 bases, J lost 6 bases, and 11 bases lay in between.

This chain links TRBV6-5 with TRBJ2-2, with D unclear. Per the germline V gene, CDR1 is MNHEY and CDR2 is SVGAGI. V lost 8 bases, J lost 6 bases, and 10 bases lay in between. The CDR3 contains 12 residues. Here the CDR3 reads CASGKQSGELFF. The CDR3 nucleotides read TGTGCCAGCGGTAAACAATCCGGGGAGCTGTTTTTT.

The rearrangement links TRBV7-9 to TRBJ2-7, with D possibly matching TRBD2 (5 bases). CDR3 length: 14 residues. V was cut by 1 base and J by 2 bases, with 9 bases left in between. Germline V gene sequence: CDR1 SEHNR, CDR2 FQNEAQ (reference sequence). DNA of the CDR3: TGTGCCAGCAGCTTAGGTGAGGGTCCCTACGAGCAGTACTTC. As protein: CASSLGEGPYEQYF. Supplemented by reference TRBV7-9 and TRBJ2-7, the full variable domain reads DTGVSQNPRHKITKRGQNVTFRCDPISEHNRLYWYRQTLGQGPEFLTYFQNEAQLEKSRLLSDRFSAERPKGSFSTLEIQRTEQGDSAMYLCASSLGEGPYEQYFGPGTRLTVT.

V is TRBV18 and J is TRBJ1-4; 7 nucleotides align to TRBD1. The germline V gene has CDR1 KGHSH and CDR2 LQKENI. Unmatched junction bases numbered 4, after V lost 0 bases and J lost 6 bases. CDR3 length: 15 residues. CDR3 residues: CASSPPTGPHEKLFF. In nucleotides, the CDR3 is TGTGCCAGCTCACCACCGACAGGGCCGCATGAAAAACTGTTTTTT.

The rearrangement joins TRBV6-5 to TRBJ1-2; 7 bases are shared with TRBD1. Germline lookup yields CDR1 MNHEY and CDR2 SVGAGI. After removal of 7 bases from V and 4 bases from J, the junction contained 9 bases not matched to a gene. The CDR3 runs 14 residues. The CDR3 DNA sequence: TGTGCCAGCACCCCGACAGGGACCCGCTATGGCTACACCTTC. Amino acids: CASTPTGTRYGYTF.

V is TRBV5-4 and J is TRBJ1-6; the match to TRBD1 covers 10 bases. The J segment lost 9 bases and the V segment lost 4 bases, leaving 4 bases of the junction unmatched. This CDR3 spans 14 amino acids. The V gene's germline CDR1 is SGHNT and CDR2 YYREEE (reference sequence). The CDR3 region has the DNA TGTGCCAGCAGCCCCGGGACAGGGGCTTCACCCCTCCACTTT. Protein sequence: CASSPGTGASPLHF.

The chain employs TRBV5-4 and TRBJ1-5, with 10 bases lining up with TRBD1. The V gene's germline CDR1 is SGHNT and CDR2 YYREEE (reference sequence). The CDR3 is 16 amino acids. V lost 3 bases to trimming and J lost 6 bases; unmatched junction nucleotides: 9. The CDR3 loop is CASSWTGQGSGQPQHF. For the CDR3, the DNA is TGTGCCAGCAGCTGGACGGGACAGGGGTCAGGTCAGCCCCAGCATTTT.

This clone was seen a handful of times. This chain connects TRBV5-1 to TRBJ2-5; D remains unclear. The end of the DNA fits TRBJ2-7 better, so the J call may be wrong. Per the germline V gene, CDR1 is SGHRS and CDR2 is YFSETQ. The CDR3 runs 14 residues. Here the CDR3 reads CASSLGGPTYEQYF. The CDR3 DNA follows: TGCGCCAGCAGCTTGGGAGGCCCAACCTACGAGCAGTACTTC.

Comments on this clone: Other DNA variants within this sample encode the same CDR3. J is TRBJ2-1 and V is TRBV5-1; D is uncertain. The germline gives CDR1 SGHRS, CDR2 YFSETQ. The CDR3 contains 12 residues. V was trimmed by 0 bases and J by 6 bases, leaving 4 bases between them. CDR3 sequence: CASSLAFNEQFF. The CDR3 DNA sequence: TGCGCCAGCAGCTTGGCCTTCAATGAGCAGTTCTTC.

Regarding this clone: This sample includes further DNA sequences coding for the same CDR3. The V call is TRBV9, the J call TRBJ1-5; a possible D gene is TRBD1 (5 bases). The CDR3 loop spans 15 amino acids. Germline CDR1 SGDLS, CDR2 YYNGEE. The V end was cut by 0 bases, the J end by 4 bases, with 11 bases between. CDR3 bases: TGTGCCAGCAGCGTAGACGCCGGGGGGAATCAGCCCCAGCATTTT. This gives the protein CASSVDAGGNQPQHF. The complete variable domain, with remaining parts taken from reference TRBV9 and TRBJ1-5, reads DSGVTQTPKHLITATGQRVTLRCSPRSGDLSVYWYQQSLDQGLQFLIQYYNGEERAKGNILERFSAQQFPDLHSELNLSSLELGDSALYFCASSVDAGGNQPQHFGDGTRLSIL.

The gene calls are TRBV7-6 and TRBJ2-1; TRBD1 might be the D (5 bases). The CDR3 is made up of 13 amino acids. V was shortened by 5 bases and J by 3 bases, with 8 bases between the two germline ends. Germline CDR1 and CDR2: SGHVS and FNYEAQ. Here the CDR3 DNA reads TGTGCCAGCAGCCTTCAGGGCTACAATGAGCAGTTCTTC. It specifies CASSLQGYNEQFF.

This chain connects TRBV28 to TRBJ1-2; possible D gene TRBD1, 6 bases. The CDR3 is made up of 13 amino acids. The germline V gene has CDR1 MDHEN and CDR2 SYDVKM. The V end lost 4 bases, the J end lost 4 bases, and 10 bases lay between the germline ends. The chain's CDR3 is CASSSRTAYGYTF. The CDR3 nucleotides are TGTGCCAGCAGTTCCAGGACAGCCTATGGCTACACCTTC.

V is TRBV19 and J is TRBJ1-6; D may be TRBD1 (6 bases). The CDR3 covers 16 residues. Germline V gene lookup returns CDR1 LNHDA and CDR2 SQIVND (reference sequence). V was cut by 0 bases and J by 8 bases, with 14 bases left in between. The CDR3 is CASSIDWQGIDSPLHF. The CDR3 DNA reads TGTGCCAGTAGTATAGATTGGCAGGGGATTGATTCACCCCTCCACTTT.

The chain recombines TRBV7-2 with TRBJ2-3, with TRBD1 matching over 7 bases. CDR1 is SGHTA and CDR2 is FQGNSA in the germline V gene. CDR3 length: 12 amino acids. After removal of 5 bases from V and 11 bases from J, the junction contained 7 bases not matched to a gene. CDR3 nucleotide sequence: TGTGCCAGCAGCCTGACAGGGATGGGGCAGTATTTT. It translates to CASSLTGMGQYF.

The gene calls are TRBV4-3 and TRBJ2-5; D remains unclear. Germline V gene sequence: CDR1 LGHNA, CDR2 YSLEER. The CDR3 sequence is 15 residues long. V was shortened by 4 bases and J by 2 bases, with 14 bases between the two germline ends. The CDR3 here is CASSLGTALQETQYF. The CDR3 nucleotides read TGCGCCAGCAGCCTCGGAACAGCACTTCAAGAGACCCAGTACTTC.

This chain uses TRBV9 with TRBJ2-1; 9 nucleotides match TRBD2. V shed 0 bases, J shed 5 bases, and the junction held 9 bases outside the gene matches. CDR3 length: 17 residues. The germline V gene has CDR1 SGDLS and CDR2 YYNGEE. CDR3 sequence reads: CASSVEGRAGGNNEQFF. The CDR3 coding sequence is TGTGCCAGCAGCGTAGAGGGGCGCGCGGGAGGGAACAATGAGCAGTTCTTC. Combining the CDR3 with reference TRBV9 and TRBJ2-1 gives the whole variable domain DSGVTQTPKHLITATGQRVTLRCSPRSGDLSVYWYQQSLDQGLQFLIQYYNGEERAKGNILERFSAQQFPDLHSELNLSSLELGDSALYFCASSVEGRAGGNNEQFFGPGTRLTVL.

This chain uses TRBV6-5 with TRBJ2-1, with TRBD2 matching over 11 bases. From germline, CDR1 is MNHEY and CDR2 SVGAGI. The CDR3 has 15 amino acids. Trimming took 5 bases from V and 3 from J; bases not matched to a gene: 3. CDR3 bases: TGTGCCAGCAGTCCGGGACTAGCGGTCTACAATGAGCAGTTCTTC. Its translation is CASSPGLAVYNEQFF.

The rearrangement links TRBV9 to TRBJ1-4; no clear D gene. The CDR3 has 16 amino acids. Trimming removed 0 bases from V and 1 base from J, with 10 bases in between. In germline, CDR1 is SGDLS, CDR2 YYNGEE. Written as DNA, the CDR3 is TGTGCCAGCAGCGTAGCCCCCGGGGTAACTAATGAAAAACTGTTTTTT. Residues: CASSVAPGVTNEKLFF. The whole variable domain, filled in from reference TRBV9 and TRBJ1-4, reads DSGVTQTPKHLITATGQRVTLRCSPRSGDLSVYWYQQSLDQGLQFLIQYYNGEERAKGNILERFSAQQFPDLHSELNLSSLELGDSALYFCASSVAPGVTNEKLFFGSGTQLSVL.

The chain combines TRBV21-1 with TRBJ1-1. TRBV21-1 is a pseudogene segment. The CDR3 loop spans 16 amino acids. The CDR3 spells CASSKYGETPDTEAFF. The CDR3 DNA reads TGTGCCAGCAGCAAATACGGGGAGACTCCAGACACTGAAGCTTTCTTT.

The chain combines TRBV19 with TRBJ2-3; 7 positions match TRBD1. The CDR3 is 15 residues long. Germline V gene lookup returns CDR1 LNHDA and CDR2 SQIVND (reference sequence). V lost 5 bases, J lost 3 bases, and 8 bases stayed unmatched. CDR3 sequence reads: CASSRQGFGTDTQYF. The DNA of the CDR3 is TGTGCCAGTAGTCGACAGGGTTTCGGTACAGATACGCAGTATTTT.